The sequence of this TCR beta chain was determined in a study of human T cells and chemical hapten exposure. Study information: Throughout the approximately 26-week study, diphenylcyclopropenone was applied weekly to the patients' scalps. Minor pooled library volume differences mainly drove per-sample TCR yield variation.

TCRdb redid the calling of the RACE reads with MiXCR, one entry per CDR3 protein. The table lists approximately 260,000 distinct CDR3 sequences, approximately 8.4% of them singletons. The V segment lost 5 bases and the J segment 15 bases; nucleotides outside the gene matches: 7. The CDR3 is 14 amino acids. Germline V CDR1 and CDR2: MNHEY, SMNVEV (reference sequence). Time point defined: pre-sensitization, week 0. Documented treatment: therapeutic diphenylcyclopropenone sensitization with weekly scalp DPC. The sequenced sample was whole blood, obtained in connection with sensitization to the hapten diphenylcyclopropenone (DPC). The rearrangement joins TRBV27 to TRBJ2-1; 16 bases are a match to TRBD2. The TCR originated in a woman in her 40s with alopecia areata. Some clones in this sample may be carry-over from other donors' samples. This CDR3 reads CASSGGLAGGPWFF. The CDR3, as DNA: TGTGCCAGCAGTGGGGGACTAGCGGGAGGGCCATGGTTCTTC.